Here is one TCR beta chain with its context. As yet, its antigen is unknown. The data derive from a study of cytomegalovirus exposure and HLA in healthy donors. The study's findings and limits: Within an earlier analysis, most TCR beta V segments proved productive either about 90% or about 30% of the time.

The PCR contained 60 Vbeta and 13 Jbeta primers. Produced via immunoSEQ multiplex PCR; TCRdb's table is partial and in-frame only. The sample shows 150,000 to 200,000 clones, and 1% to 1.5% sits with its ten largest clones. In germline, CDR1 is MNHEY, CDR2 SMNVEV (reference sequence). Trimming took 1 base from V and 5 from J; bases not matched to a gene: 10. This CDR3 comprises 17 residues. The chain links TRBV27 to TRBJ2-3, with 9 nucleotides matching TRBD2. This TCR was sampled from a woman aged 55-69 years in good health and CMV-seronegative. The sequenced sample consisted of PBMCs. The CDR3 loop reads CASSLFLREGLEDTQYF. The CDR3, as DNA: TGTGCCAGCAGTTTATTTTTGCGGGAGGGCCTCGAAGATACGCAGTATTTT.